The next 28 T cell receptor beta chains were all read from a single sample in a study of shared clonotypes between healthy human individuals. This table comes from immunoSEQ multiplex PCR, and its TCRdb copy is limited to in-frame clones, with some not included. The table records hundreds of thousands of clones, 90% to 98% of them present only once. Naive CD8 populations comprised CD45RO-negative cells positively selected for CCR7, excluding terminally differentiated effector memory CD45RA+ cells. The sample consisted of naive CD8+ T cells sorted from blood. These receptors all come from a man in his thirties or forties in good health.

The rearrangement links TRBV15 to TRBJ1-4; D call uncertain. The CDR3 is 14 residues long. Germline V gene lookup returns CDR1 LNHNV and CDR2 YYDKDF (reference sequence). V was pared by 6 bases and J by 8 bases, with 16 bases between. The CDR3 loop is CATRDLRENEKLFF. The DNA for the CDR3 is TGTGCCACCAGAGACCTCCGGGAGAACGAAAAACTGTTTTTT.

This clone was observed a single time. The chain combines TRBV7-9 with TRBJ2-5, with D unclear. V lost 7 bases to trimming and J lost 2 bases, with 17 bases between them. In germline, CDR1 is SEHNR, CDR2 FQNEAQ (reference sequence). This CDR3 is built from 15 residues. DNA of the CDR3: TGTGCCAGCACCCTACCTCAGGATTCGCAAGAGACCCAGTACTTC. Translation gives CASTLPQDSQETQYF.

V usage is TRBV15 and J usage is TRBJ2-7; TRBD2 agrees at 8 bases. The CDR3 totals 15 residues. Germline V CDR1 and CDR2: LNHNV, YYDKDF (reference sequence). The J segment lost 3 bases and the V segment lost 2 bases, leaving 6 bases of the junction unmatched. The CDR3 loop is CATSRKGLAVYEQYF. The CDR3 coding sequence is TGTGCCACCAGCAGAAAAGGACTAGCCGTCTACGAGCAGTACTTC.

This chain uses TRBV11-2 with TRBJ1-2; D call uncertain. V lost 1 base to trimming and J lost 4 bases, with 13 bases between them. Germline CDR1 reads SGHAT; CDR2 reads FQNNGV. This CDR3 has 15 residues. The CDR3 sequence is CASSLGGGSAYGYTF. The CDR3 DNA is TGTGCCAGCAGCTTAGGGGGAGGTTCAGCCTATGGCTACACCTTC.

The chain recombines TRBV7-8 with TRBJ2-7; 10 nucleotides align to TRBD2. V was pared by 3 bases and J by 5 bases, with 13 bases of the junction left unmatched. Germline CDR1 reads SGHVS; CDR2 reads FQNEAQ. The CDR3 extends over 17 amino acids. CDR3 nucleotides: TGTGCCAGCAGCTTCCGCACCACTAGCGGGATCTTGGACGAGCAGTACTTC. As protein: CASSFRTTSGILDEQYF.

This rearrangement joins TRBV28 to TRBJ2-7; D is unresolved. V was trimmed by 3 bases and J by 0 bases, leaving 9 bases between them. The CDR3 covers 14 residues. Germline V gene lookup returns CDR1 MDHEN and CDR2 SYDVKM. CDR3 amino acids: CASSFDASSYEQYF. DNA for the CDR3: TGTGCCAGCAGTTTTGACGCTTCCTCCTACGAGCAGTACTTC.

With respect to this clone: This specimen includes other DNA sequences encoding the same CDR3. V usage is TRBV5-1 and J usage is TRBJ2-2; D remains ambiguous. CDR3 size: 14 residues. V was cut by 0 bases and J by 4 bases, with 7 bases left in between. CDR1 SGHRS and CDR2 YFSETQ come from the germline V gene. In DNA form, the CDR3 reads TGCGCCAGCAGCTTGGAAGGCGGCACCGGGGAGCTGTTTTTT. It codes for CASSLEGGTGELFF.

The chain employs TRBV10-1 and TRBJ2-3; TRBD2 agrees at 11 bases. The CDR3 length is 15 residues. Germline CDR1 and CDR2: WNHNN and SYGVQD (reference sequence). V dropped 6 bases and J dropped 0; count of bases not matched to a gene: 2. The CDR3 nucleotides read TGCGCCAGCAGAGGGACTAGCGGAAGCACAGATACGCAGTATTTT. Protein: CASRGTSGSTDTQYF.

The chain is built from TRBV27 and TRBJ2-7; the match to TRBD2 covers 8 bases. Germline CDR1 MNHEY, CDR2 SMNVEV (reference sequence). The ends lost 3 bases at V and 3 bases at J; junction bases unmatched: 7. The CDR3 consists of 15 residues. The CDR3 loop reads CASSFGTSGDYEQYF. In nucleotides, the CDR3 is TGTGCCAGCAGTTTTGGGACTAGTGGGGACTACGAGCAGTACTTC.

The chain is built from TRBV28 and TRBJ2-7; 7 bases are a match to TRBD2. V lost 3 bases to trimming and J lost 0 bases; unmatched junction nucleotides: 8. The CDR3 consists of 16 residues. The germline V gene encodes CDR1 MDHEN and CDR2 SYDVKM. CDR3 region: CASSFLAERPSYEQYF. The DNA for the CDR3 is TGTGCCAGCAGTTTTCTAGCGGAGCGCCCCTCCTACGAGCAGTACTTC.

This sequence joins TRBV27 and TRBJ2-1; D perhaps matches TRBD2 (6 bases). Trimming shortened V by 5 bases and J by 0 bases, and 11 bases separated the two germline ends. The CDR3 length is 15 residues. Germline-derived CDR1 and CDR2 are MNHEY and SMNVEV (reference sequence). CDR3 in DNA: TGTGCCAGCAGTCATACTAGCAGCTCCTACAATGAGCAGTTCTTC. Residues: CASSHTSSSYNEQFF.

The chain carries TRBV6-1 and TRBJ2-1; D is ambiguous. CDR1 is MNHNS and CDR2 is SASEGT in the germline V gene. V lost 6 bases to trimming and J lost 6 bases, with 15 bases between them. The length of the CDR3 is 14 residues. The CDR3 loop is CASRGPVPSNEQFF. The CDR3 nucleotides are TGTGCCAGCAGGGGCCCCGTGCCTTCCAATGAGCAGTTCTTC.

CDR3 bases: TGTGCCAGCAGCTTGGTGGAGATGAACACCGGGGAGCTGTTTTTT. As protein: CASSLVEMNTGELFF. The rearrangement links TRBV5-6 to TRBJ2-2; D remains ambiguous. Germline assignment: CDR1 SGHDT and CDR2 YYEEEE. The CDR3 is 15 amino acids. V lost 0 bases, J lost 1 base, and 7 bases lay in between. The full variable domain, its missing parts supplied by reference TRBV5-6 and TRBJ2-2, is DAGVTQSPTHLIKTRGQQVTLRCSPKSGHDTVSWYQQALGQGPQFIFQYYEEEERQRGNFPDRFSGHQFPNYSSELNVNALLLGDSALYLCASSLVEMNTGELFFGEGSRLTVL.

The rearrangement joins TRBV28 to TRBJ2-5; 12 positions agree with TRBD2. The V and J ends lost 2 bases and 9 bases, in that order; junction bases with no gene match: 7. Germline values: CDR1 MDHEN, CDR2 SYDVKM. This CDR3 comprises 15 residues. The CDR3 sequence is CASSLLAGGGRAQYF. DNA for the CDR3: TGTGCCAGCAGTTTACTAGCGGGAGGGGGTAGGGCCCAGTACTTC.

This clone has just one count. This chain uses TRBV7-9 with TRBJ1-4; D is perhaps TRBD1 (5 bases). Trimming took off 8 bases at V and 8 bases at J, with 15 bases between the two ends. The CDR3 consists of 13 residues. Germline values: CDR1 SEHNR, CDR2 FQNEAQ (reference sequence). CDR3: CASESAGDEKLFF. The CDR3 nucleotides are TGTGCCAGCGAAAGCGCGGGGGACGAAAAACTGTTTTTT.

V and J are TRBV27 and TRBJ2-7; 11 nucleotides match TRBD1. The CDR3 has 16 residues. V shed 4 bases and J 4 bases; nucleotides not matched to a gene: 9. Germline V gene lookup returns CDR1 MNHEY and CDR2 SMNVEV (reference sequence). CDR3 bases: TGTGCCAGCAGTTCTACCTCGGGACAGGGGGTTTACGAGCAGTACTTC. Translating it yields CASSSTSGQGVYEQYF.

V is TRBV15 and J is TRBJ2-7; 10 nucleotides line up with TRBD2. V gave up 0 bases and J gave up 0 bases; unmatched junction bases: 2. The germline V gene encodes CDR1 LNHNV and CDR2 YYDKDF (reference sequence). This CDR3 is built from 16 residues. CDR3 in amino acids: CATSRETSGFSYEQYF. For the CDR3, the DNA is TGTGCCACCAGCAGAGAGACTAGCGGGTTCTCCTACGAGCAGTACTTC.

This chain connects TRBV9 to TRBJ2-7; 8 bases agree with TRBD2. The germline CDR1 and CDR2 sequences are SGDLS and YYNGEE. The CDR3 has 16 amino acids. Trimming removed 3 bases from V and 2 bases from J; junction bases left unmatched: 10. The DNA for the CDR3 is TGTGCCAGCAGCGCCTCACTAGCGGCCAACCCCTACGAGCAGTACTTC. This translates into CASSASLAANPYEQYF.

The CDR3 sequence is CASSPTSDRGYNEQFF. In DNA, the CDR3 is TGTGCCAGCAGCCCTACTTCGGACAGGGGCTACAATGAGCAGTTCTTC. The rearrangement joins TRBV7-6 to TRBJ2-1, with 9 nucleotides matching TRBD1. Germline V lookup: CDR1 SGHVS, CDR2 FNYEAQ. The CDR3 has 16 residues. V shed 5 bases and J 3 bases; nucleotides not matched to a gene: 8.

The rearrangement joins TRBV30 to TRBJ2-3; a weak D match, TRBD2 (5 bases). The CDR3 spans 15 residues. CDR1 and CDR2 from the germline V gene are GTSNPN and SVGIG (reference sequence). V lost 0 bases and J lost 0, with 10 bases in between. The DNA for the CDR3 is TGTGCCTGGAGTGTGGGAGCGGCTAGCACAGATACGCAGTATTTT. Its protein product is CAWSVGAASTDTQYF.

The J gene is TRBJ1-5, the V gene TRBV10-3, with no clear D. Trimming stripped 2 bases from V and 3 bases from J, with 14 bases between. CDR1 and CDR2 (germline): ENHRY, SYGVKD. The CDR3 runs 16 residues. The CDR3, as DNA: TGTGCCATCAGTGAGCGGAGTCTGGCTTTCAATCAGCCCCAGCATTTT. Residues: CAISERSLAFNQPQHF.

Of note for this clone: Within the sample, other DNA sequences also encode this same CDR3. The J gene is TRBJ2-7, the V gene TRBV5-1, with TRBD2 identical over 12 bases. V trimming: 3 bases; J trimming: 3 bases; junction bases outside the gene matches: 1. This CDR3 contains 14 residues. Germline CDR1 and CDR2: SGHRS and YFSETQ. The CDR3 nucleotides are TGCGCCAGCAGCTGGACTAGCGGGGACTACGAGCAGTACTTC. Translating it yields CASSWTSGDYEQYF.

The chain carries TRBV7-9 and TRBJ2-7; D unresolved. From germline, CDR1 is SEHNR and CDR2 FQNEAQ (reference sequence). This CDR3 is 10 amino acids long. Deletions cut 4 bases from V and 7 bases from J, with 5 bases between. This CDR3 is CASSSREQYF. CDR3 in DNA: TGTGCCAGCAGCTCCCGGGAGCAGTACTTC.

The genes are TRBV7-9 and TRBJ1-4; TRBD1 is a possible D gene (5 bases). The CDR3 has 17 amino acids. Germline values: CDR1 SEHNR, CDR2 FQNEAQ (reference sequence). V gave up 4 bases and J gave up 7 bases, with 22 bases separating them. This CDR3 reads CASSSGDQGVFGEKLFF. DNA of the CDR3: TGTGCCAGCAGCTCGGGGGACCAAGGGGTTTTTGGTGAAAAACTGTTTTTT.

The chain joins TRBV5-1 to TRBJ1-1; D uncertain. Germline V gene lookup returns CDR1 SGHRS and CDR2 YFSETQ. The CDR3 runs 12 residues. With 4 bases removed from V and 3 bases from J, the gap between germline ends came to 7 bases. The CDR3 DNA reads TGCGCCAGCAGCCTGATGGACACTGAAGCTTTCTTT. Amino acids: CASSLMDTEAFF.

The genes are TRBV9 and TRBJ2-7, with 7 positions matching TRBD1. The germline V gene encodes CDR1 SGDLS and CDR2 YYNGEE. There are 16 residues in the CDR3. V lost 3 bases and J lost 5; bases outside the gene matches: 14. The DNA for the CDR3 is TGTGCCAGCAGCGGGCCCTCTTTGGGACAGTCGAACGAGCAGTACTTC. Translated, it gives CASSGPSLGQSNEQYF.

The V and J genes are TRBV7-9 and TRBJ2-1, with D possibly being TRBD1 (6 bases). The germline gives CDR1 SEHNR, CDR2 FQNEAQ (reference sequence). The length of the CDR3 is 16 residues. Trimming took off 0 bases at V and 2 bases at J, with 11 bases between the two ends. In nucleotides, the CDR3 is TGTGCCAGCAGCTTAGCGGGGGCCAGTCCCTACAATGAGCAGTTCTTC. The encoded protein is CASSLAGASPYNEQFF.

CDR3 protein: CASTIRGDTGELFF. In DNA, the CDR3 is TGTGCCAGCACCATCAGGGGGGACACCGGGGAGCTGTTTTTT. V and J are TRBV9 and TRBJ2-2, with a weak D call TRBD1 (7 bases). The CDR3 runs 14 residues. CDR1 and CDR2 from the germline V gene are SGDLS and YYNGEE. V was trimmed by 6 bases and J by 3 bases, leaving 12 bases between them. Filled out from reference TRBV9 and TRBJ2-2, the complete variable domain reads DSGVTQTPKHLITATGQRVTLRCSPRSGDLSVYWYQQSLDQGLQFLIQYYNGEERAKGNILERFSAQQFPDLHSELNLSSLELGDSALYFCASTIRGDTGELFFGEGSRLTVL.